This T cell receptor (beta chain) was sequenced in a study of technical replicates of blood from a few donors (dated by TCRdb to between 2016 and 2019). Library preparation employed the immunoSEQ multiplex PCR assay. TCRdb provides this immuneACCESS table in a form limited to in-frame rearrangements. Some clones are lacking; in checked studies, under half of them reflect an unresolved V gene, and why the rest are absent is not known. The sample data list approximately 73,000 clones, and 95% to 98% of these were observed just once. The ten largest make up roughly 0.33% of the sample. The CDR3, from cysteine to phenylalanine, totals 13 residues. The sequence is cut down to CDR3 DNA, 39 bases in frame from base 1. CDR1 and CDR2 are read off the germline V gene (reference sequence) as SGHNT and YYREEE. Trimming removed 4 bases from V and 8 bases from J; the gene matches leave 4 bases unexplained. On this clone: Its antigen is not yet known. Base qualities are not recorded, but no much larger clone differs from it by a single base.

The TCR comes from a human donor in good health. Recombination connected TRBV5-4 to TRBJ2-1; the junction holds 9 bases that match TRBD2. What was sequenced was T cells isolated from PBMCs. The DNA sequence is TGTGCCAGCAGCGGAAGCGGGAGGTATGAGCAGTTCTTC. Translated, this is CASSGSGRYEQFF. With the rest looked up from the reference TRBV5-4 and TRBJ2-1 genes rather than sequenced, the full variable domain is ETGVTQSPTHLIKTRGQQVTLRCSSQSGHNTVSWYQQALGQGPQFIFQYYREEENGRGNFPPRFSGLQFPNYSSELNVNALELDDSALYLCASSGSGRYEQFFGPGTRLTVL.